This TCR beta chain was sequenced for a study of shared clonotypes between healthy human individuals. CD45RO-negative, CCR7-selected cells formed the naive CD8 fraction, which excluded terminally differentiated effector memory CD45RA+ cells. Produced via immunoSEQ multiplex PCR; TCRdb's table is partial and in-frame only. The profile shows around 1.9 million clones, just over 90% of them singletons. The CDR3 extends over 16 amino acids. Losses at the gene ends were 5 bases for V and 0 bases for J; bases not matched to a gene: 2. Germline CDR1 SGHVS, CDR2 FQNEAQ. The rearrangement uses TRBV7-8 and TRBJ2-3; 13 bases align to TRBD2. Specimen: naive CD8+ T cells from PBMCs. The receptor's source is a man between 18 and 29 years old in good health. Some clones in this sample may be carry-over from other donors' samples. Written as DNA, the CDR3 is TGTGCCAGCAGCAAGACTAGCGGGGGGAGCACAGATACGCAGTATTTT. Translating it yields CASSKTSGGSTDTQYF.